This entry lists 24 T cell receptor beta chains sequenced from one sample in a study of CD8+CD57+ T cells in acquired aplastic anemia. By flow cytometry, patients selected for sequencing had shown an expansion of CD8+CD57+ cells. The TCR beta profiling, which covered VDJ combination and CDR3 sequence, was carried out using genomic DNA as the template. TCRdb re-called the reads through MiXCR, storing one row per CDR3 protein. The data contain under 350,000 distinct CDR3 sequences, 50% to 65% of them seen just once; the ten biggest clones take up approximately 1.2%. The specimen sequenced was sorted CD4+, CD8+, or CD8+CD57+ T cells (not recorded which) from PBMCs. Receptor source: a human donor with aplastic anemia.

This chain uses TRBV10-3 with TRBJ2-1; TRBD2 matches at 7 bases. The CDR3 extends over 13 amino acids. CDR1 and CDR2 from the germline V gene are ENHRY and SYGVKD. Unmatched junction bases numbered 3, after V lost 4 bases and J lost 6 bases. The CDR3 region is CAISAGGGNEQFF. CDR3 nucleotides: TGTGCCATCAGTGCGGGAGGCGGCAATGAGCAGTTCTTC.

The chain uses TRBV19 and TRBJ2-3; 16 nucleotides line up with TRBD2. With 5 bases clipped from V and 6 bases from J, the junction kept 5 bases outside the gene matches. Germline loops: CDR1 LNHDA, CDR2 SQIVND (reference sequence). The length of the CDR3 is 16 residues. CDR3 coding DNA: TGTGCCAGTAGTCCGGGACTAGCGGGGGGGCAGGATACGCAGTATTTT. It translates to CASSPGLAGGQDTQYF.

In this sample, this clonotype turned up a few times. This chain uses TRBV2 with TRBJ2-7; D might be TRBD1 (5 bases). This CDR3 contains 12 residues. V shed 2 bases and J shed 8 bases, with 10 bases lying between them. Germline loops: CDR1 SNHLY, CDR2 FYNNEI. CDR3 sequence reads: CASSEQGLQQYF. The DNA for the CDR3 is TGTGCCAGCAGTGAACAGGGTTTACAGCAGTACTTC.

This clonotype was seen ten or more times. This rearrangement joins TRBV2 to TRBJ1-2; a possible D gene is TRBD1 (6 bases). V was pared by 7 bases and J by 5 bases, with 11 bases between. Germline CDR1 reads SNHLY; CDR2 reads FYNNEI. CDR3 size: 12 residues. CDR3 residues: CASTAGAYGYTF. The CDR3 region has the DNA TGTGCCAGCACGGCGGGGGCATATGGCTACACCTTC.

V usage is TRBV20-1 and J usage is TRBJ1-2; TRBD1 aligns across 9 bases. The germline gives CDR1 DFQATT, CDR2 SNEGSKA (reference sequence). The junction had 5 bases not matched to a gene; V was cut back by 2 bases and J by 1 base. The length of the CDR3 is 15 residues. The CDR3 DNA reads TGCAGTGCTAGATCACGGACAGGGGTTAACTATGGCTACACCTTC. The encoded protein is CSARSRTGVNYGYTF.

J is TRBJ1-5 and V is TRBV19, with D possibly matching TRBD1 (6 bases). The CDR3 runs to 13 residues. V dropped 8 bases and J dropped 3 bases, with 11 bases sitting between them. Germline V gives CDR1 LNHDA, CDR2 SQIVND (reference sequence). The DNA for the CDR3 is TGTGCCAGTTCGGACAGAATCAATCAGCCCCAGCATTTT. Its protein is CASSDRINQPQHF. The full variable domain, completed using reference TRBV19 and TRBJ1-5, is DGGITQSPKYLFRKEGQNVTLSCEQNLNHDAMYWYRQDPGQGLRLIYYSQIVNDFQKGDIAEGYSVSREKKESFPLTVTSAQKNPTAFYLCASSDRINQPQHFGDGTRLSIL.

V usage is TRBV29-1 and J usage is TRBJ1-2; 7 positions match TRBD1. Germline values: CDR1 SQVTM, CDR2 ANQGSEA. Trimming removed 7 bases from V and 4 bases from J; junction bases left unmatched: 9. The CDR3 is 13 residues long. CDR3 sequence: CSATGAASYGYTF. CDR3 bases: TGCAGCGCCACAGGGGCCGCTAGCTATGGCTACACCTTC.

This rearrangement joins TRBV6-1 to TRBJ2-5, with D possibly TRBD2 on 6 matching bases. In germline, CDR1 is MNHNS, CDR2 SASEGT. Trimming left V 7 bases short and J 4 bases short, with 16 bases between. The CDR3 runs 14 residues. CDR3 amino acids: CASTRRGWGETQYF. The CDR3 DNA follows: TGTGCCAGCACCCGACGGGGGTGGGGAGAGACCCAGTACTTC.

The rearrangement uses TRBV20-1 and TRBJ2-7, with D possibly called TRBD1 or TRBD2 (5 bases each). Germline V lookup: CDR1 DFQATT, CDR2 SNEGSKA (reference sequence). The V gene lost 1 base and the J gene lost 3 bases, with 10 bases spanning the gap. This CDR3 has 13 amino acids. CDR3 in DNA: TGCAGTGCTAGAGGAGGGGCCGACTACGAGCAGTACTTC. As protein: CSARGGADYEQYF.

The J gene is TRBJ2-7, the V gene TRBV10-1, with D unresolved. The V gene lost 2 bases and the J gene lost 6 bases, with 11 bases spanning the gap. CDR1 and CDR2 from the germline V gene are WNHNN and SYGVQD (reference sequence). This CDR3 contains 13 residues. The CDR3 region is CASSEANLGEQYF. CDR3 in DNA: TGCGCCAGCAGTGAGGCCAACTTAGGCGAGCAGTACTTC.

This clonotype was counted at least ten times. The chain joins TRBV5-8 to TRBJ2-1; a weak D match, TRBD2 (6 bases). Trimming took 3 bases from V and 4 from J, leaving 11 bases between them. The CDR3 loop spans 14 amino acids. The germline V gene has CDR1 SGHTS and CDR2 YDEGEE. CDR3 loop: CASSSPGLYNEQFF. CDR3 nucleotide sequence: TGTGCCAGCAGCTCTCCGGGACTTTACAATGAGCAGTTCTTC.

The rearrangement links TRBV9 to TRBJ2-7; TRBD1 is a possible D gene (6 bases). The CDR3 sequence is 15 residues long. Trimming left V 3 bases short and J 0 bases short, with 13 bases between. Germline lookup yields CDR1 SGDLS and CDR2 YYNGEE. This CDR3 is CASSAELQGSYEQYF. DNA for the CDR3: TGTGCCAGCAGCGCAGAGTTACAGGGCTCCTACGAGCAGTACTTC. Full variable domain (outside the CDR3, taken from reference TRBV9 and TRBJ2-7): DSGVTQTPKHLITATGQRVTLRCSPRSGDLSVYWYQQSLDQGLQFLIQYYNGEERAKGNILERFSAQQFPDLHSELNLSSLELGDSALYFCASSAELQGSYEQYFGPGTRLTVT.

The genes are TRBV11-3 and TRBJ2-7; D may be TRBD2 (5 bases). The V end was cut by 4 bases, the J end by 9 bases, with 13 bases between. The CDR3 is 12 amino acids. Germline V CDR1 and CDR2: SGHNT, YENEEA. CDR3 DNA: TGTGCCAGCAGCTCGGAGGAGGCATGGCAGTACTTC. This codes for CASSSEEAWQYF.

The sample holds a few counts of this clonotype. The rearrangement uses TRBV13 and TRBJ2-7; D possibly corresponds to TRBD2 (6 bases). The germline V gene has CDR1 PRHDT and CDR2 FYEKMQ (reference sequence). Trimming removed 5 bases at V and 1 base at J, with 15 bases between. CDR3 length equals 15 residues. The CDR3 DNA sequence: TGTGCCAGCAGCCAGGGACTCGGCAGGTCCTACGAGCAGTACTTC. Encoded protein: CASSQGLGRSYEQYF.

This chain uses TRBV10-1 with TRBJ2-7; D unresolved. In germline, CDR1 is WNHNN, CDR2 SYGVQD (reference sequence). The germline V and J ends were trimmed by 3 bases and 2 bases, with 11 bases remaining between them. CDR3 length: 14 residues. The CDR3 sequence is CASSERHTPYEQYF. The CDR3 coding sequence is TGCGCCAGCAGTGAAAGGCACACCCCCTACGAGCAGTACTTC.

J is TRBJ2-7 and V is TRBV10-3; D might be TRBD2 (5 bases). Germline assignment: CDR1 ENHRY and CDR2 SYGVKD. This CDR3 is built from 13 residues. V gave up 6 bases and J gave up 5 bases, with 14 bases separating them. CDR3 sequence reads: CAIRTFGGHEQYF. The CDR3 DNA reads TGTGCCATCAGGACCTTCGGCGGGCACGAGCAGTACTTC.

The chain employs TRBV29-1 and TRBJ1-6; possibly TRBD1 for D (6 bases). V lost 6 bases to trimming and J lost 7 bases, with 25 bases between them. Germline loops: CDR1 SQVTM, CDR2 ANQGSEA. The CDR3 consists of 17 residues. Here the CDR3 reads CSVGGQINTGENSPLHF. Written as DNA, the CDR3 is TGCAGCGTGGGGGGCCAGATAAACACCGGGGAGAATTCACCCCTCCACTTT.

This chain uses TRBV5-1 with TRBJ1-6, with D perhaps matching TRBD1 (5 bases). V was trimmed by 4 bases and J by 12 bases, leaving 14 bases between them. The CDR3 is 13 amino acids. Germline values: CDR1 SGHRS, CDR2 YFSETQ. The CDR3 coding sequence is TGCGCCAGCAGCCTCTTCACGGGGGAACCCCTCCACTTT. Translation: CASSLFTGEPLHF.

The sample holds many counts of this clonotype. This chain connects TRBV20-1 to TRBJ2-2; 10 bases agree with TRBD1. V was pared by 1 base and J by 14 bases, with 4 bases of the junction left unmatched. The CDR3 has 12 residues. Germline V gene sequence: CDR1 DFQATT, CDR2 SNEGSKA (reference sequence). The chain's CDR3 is CSARGTGGSLFF. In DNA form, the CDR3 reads TGCAGTGCTAGAGGGACAGGGGGGAGTCTGTTTTTT.

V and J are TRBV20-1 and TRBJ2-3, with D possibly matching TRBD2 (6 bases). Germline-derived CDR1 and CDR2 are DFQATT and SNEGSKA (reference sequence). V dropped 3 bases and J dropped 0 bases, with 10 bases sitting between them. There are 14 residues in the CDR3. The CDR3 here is CSASPRGSTDTQYF. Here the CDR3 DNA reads TGCAGTGCTAGTCCCCGGGGGAGCACAGATACGCAGTATTTT.

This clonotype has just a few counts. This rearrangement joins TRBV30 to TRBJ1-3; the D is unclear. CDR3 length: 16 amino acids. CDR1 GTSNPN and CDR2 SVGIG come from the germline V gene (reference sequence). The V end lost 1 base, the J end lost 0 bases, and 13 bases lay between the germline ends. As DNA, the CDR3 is TGTGCCTGGAGTGCCCCTCCACGAATCTCTGGAAACACCATATATTTT. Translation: CAWSAPPRISGNTIYF.

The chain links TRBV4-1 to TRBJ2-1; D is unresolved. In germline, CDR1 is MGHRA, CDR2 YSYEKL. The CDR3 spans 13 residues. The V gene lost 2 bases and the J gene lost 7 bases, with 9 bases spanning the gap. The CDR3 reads CASSQPRVNEQFF. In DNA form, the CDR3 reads TGCGCCAGCAGCCAACCTAGGGTTAATGAGCAGTTCTTC.

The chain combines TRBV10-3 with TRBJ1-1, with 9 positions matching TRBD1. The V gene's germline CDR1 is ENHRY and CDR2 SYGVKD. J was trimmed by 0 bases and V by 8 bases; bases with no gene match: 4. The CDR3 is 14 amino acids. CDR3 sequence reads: CAISRQGVNTEAFF. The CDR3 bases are TGTGCCATCTCTAGACAGGGGGTGAACACTGAAGCTTTCTTT.

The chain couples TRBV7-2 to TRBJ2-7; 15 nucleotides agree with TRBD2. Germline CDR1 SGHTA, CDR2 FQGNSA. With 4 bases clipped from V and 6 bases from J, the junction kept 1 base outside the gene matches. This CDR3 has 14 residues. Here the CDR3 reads CASSWTSGGVEQYF. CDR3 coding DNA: TGTGCCAGCAGCTGGACTAGCGGGGGGGTCGAGCAGTACTTC.